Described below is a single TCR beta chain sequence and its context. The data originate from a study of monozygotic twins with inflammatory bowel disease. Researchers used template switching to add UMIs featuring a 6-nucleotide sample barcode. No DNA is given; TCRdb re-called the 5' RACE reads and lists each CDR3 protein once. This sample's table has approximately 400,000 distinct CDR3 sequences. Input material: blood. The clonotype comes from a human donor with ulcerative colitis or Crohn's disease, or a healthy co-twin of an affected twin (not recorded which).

This CDR3 is CAWRRSATSYEQYF. The V call is TRBV30, the J call TRBJ2-7. Germline CDR1 GTSNPN, CDR2 SVGIG (reference sequence). The CDR3 runs 14 residues.